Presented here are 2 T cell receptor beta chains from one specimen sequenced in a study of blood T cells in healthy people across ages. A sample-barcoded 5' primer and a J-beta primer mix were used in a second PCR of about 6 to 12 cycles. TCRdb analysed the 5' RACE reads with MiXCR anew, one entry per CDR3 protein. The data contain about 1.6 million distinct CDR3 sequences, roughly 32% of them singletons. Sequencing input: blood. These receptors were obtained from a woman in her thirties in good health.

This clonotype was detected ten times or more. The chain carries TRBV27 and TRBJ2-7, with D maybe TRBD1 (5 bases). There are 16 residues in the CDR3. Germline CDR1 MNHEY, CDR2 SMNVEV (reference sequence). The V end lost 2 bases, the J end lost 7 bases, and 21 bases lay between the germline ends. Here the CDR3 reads CASSLIRGREVREQYF. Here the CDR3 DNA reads TGTGCCAGCAGTTTAATTCGTGGCAGGGAAGTCCGAGAGCAGTACTTC.

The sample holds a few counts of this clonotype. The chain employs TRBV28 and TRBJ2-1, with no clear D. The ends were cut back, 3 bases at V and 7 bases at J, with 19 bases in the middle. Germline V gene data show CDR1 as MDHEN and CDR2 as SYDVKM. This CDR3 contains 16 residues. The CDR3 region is CASSFDPTRRRNEQFF. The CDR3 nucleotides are TGTGCCAGCAGTTTCGATCCAACAAGAAGACGGAATGAGCAGTTCTTC.